The entry below gives a single T cell receptor (beta chain) sequence along with its context. Its antigen is unknown. CDR1 is DFQATT and CDR2 is SNEGSKA in the germline V gene (reference sequence). With 6 bases removed from V and 4 bases from J, the gap between germline ends came to 7 bases. This CDR3 spans 10 amino acids. The time point: week 23, last vaccination. Doses consisted of 300 ug of mutant IDH1 20-mer peptide each, paired with topical imiquimod. The source of the sample is a study of a mutant IDH1 vaccine in newly diagnosed glioma. The wider study: Patients received eight vaccinations in weeks 1, 3, 5, 7, 11, 15, 19, 23. Patients received vaccination from 4-6 weeks after radiotherapy alone, or with temozolomide cycles.

Overall study findings and caveats: Evidence of vaccine-induced immune responses was documented in around 93% of patients.

Clones were sequenced by immunoSEQ multiplex PCR, and TCRdb holds only the in-frame ones, with some missing. The sample has tens of thousands of clones, about 75% seen once. The sequencing used PBMCs, collected from a glioma patient whose treatment included an IDH1 peptide vaccine. This sequence originates from a man between 45 and 60 years old with glioma. The chain links TRBV20-1 to TRBJ2-7; no firm D call. CDR3 DNA sequence: TGCAGTGCGGGCGCATACGAGCAGTACTTC. Amino acids: CSAGAYEQYF.